This T cell receptor beta chain derives from a study of blood T cell repertoires in COVID-19. Repertoires were generated with immunoSEQ multiplex PCR, while TCRdb's copy carries only in-frame clones and drops some. In the table there are around 250,000 clones, 70% to 90% of which are singletons. The ends were cut back, 5 bases at V and 12 bases at J, with 19 bases in the middle. The CDR3 extends over 13 amino acids. Germline V gene sequence: CDR1 SEHNR, CDR2 FQNEAQ (reference sequence). The sequenced sample consisted of PBMCs or T cells enriched from blood (not recorded which). The source is a woman between 50 and 59 years old who had been exposed to COVID-19. This sequence joins TRBV7-9 and TRBJ1-2, with D possibly matching TRBD1 (5 bases). The CDR3 sequence: CASSPGGTYKDTF. CDR3 nucleotides: TGTGCCAGCAGCCCTGGGGGGACCTACAAGGACACCTTC.